These 2 T cell receptor beta chains share one sample of origin, sequenced in a study of T cells in Graves' hyperthyroidism and ophthalmopathy (dated by TCRdb to between 2017 and 2020). The protocol used for the library was multiplex PCR. The sequencing machine was an Illumina HiSeq 2000. Amplification of TCR beta CDR3 regions was carried out from RNA transcripts. The TCR CDR3 was subjected to a first round of RT-PCR using the HTBI primer set and the Qiagen OneStep RT-PCR kit. TCRdb's own reprocessing of the public reads used fastp at Q25 and MiXCR and kept productive beta chains. A single entry per CDR3 protein holds the most common genes and DNA from its merged rows. In this sample the table shows around 99,000 distinct CDR3 sequences, about 15% of which occur a single time. 42% of the sample comes from the top ten. Sequencing input: blood. The receptors shown here come from a woman between 45 and 65 years old with Graves' hyperthyroidism.

This clonotype was seen many times. The rearrangement joins TRBV20-1 to TRBJ2-5, with D maybe TRBD1 (5 bases). The CDR3 has 16 residues. The V gene's germline CDR1 is DFQATT and CDR2 SNEGSKA (reference sequence). With 1 base removed from V and 3 bases from J, the gap between germline ends came to 18 bases. Written as DNA, the CDR3 is TGCAGTGCTAGAGTTTTACAGGCCAAGGGAAAAGAGACCCAGTACTTC. It codes for CSARVLQAKGKETQYF.

The table lists this clonotype with many counts. J is TRBJ2-5 and V is TRBV20-1; D ambiguous. Germline loops: CDR1 DFQATT, CDR2 SNEGSKA (reference sequence). The CDR3 is made up of 13 amino acids. Trimming took off 5 bases at V and 3 bases at J, with 13 bases between the two ends. CDR3 nucleotides: TGCAGTGCTGTCTATCCCCCGAAAGAGACCCAGTACTTC. Translating it yields CSAVYPPKETQYF.